This T cell receptor beta chain was sequenced in a study of beta chain features in type 1 diabetes. Study observations and caveats: Among all four CD4+ subsets, Type 1 diabetes patients had TCRB CDR3s that were moderately but significantly shorter.

Reverse transcribing all isolated RNA meant expressed TCRB transcripts were sequenced. Generated by immunoSEQ multiplex PCR, the TCRdb table keeps only in-frame clones and is missing some. The sample shows under 500,000 clones, around 28% of them seen only once. The V and J ends lost 6 bases and 3 bases, in that order; junction bases with no gene match: 10. The CDR3 spans 14 residues. Germline V gene data show CDR1 as SQVTM and CDR2 as ANQGSEA. A note on this clone: Its antigen remains unidentified.

This sequence was found in a young man in good health. The gene calls are TRBV29-1 and TRBJ2-7, with TRBD1 matching 8 bases. The sequencing input was naive CD4+ T cells from blood. CDR3 residues: CSVAAGGAGYEQYF. The DNA for the CDR3 is TGCAGCGTAGCCGCAGGGGGCGCGGGCTACGAGCAGTACTTC.